This record concerns one TCR beta chain sequence. No antigen is known for it. The table came from immunoSEQ multiplex PCR; TCRdb's copy has only in-frame clones and leaves some out. The sample has approximately 84,000 clones, approximately 83% seen once. This sample was taken from a study of OX40 agonist ivuxolimab in advanced cancers. General study points: More expanded clones were found, on average, in CD8+ than in CD4+ T cells.

Collection of blood occurred at baseline, at cycle 4 day 1, and at cycle 7 day 1. Germline CDR1 SGHDN, CDR2 FVKESK. The CDR3 is made up of 14 amino acids. V shed 0 bases and J shed 4 bases, with 9 bases lying between them. The source material was CD4+ or CD8+ T cells sorted from blood, sampled in a trial of the OX40 agonist ivuxolimab. This receptor was identified in an adult with an advanced solid tumor such as melanoma, head and neck, liver or kidney cancer. The chain has TRBV14 and TRBJ1-2, with D hard to call. The CDR3 bases are TGTGCCAGCAGCCAAGACCACAGATCCTATGGCTACACCTTC. It specifies CASSQDHRSYGYTF.